The source of this T cell receptor (beta chain) is a study of post-analysis software for immune sequencing data. Study results and limitations: Patients showed TRBV5-6, TRBV5-1 and TRBV20-1 among five TRBV segments more frequent than in controls. Multiple sclerosis patients showed significantly lower normalized Chao1 diversity than controls did.

Germline V gene data show CDR1 as SGHVS and CDR2 as FQNEAQ. The V end lost 2 bases, the J end lost 2 bases, and 12 bases lay between the germline ends. This CDR3 has 15 amino acids. This clonotype was counted only a few times. Its target is unknown. Unique molecular identifiers tagged the TCR beta cDNA libraries. A single record per CDR3 protein comes from TCRdb applying MiXCR to the PCR reads. The table shows a few hundred thousand distinct CDR3 sequences, with approximately 34% occurring only once. The V call is TRBV7-8, the J call TRBJ1-2; TRBD1 is a possible D gene (5 bases). The sequenced sample consisted of blood. The receptor was derived from a girl aged 2-17 years with multiple sclerosis. This CDR3 reads CASSLSDSLNYGYTF. For the CDR3, the DNA is TGTGCCAGCAGCTTATCCGACAGCCTAAACTATGGCTACACCTTC.